The TCR beta chain under discussion was sequenced for a study of identical twins. Findings of the study overall: Among out-of-frame alpha sequences shared by twins, low generation probability occurred in excess. Zero-insertion analyses could be partly confounded by invariant MAIT and iNKT cells.

MiXCR, run by TCRdb on the 5' RACE reads, gives a single entry per CDR3 protein. This sample has roughly 720,000 distinct CDR3 sequences, with roughly 20% found just once. The CDR3 loop spans 16 amino acids. Germline loops: CDR1 KGHSH, CDR2 LQKENI. V was clipped by 3 bases and J by 4 bases; unmatched bases: 7. With respect to this clonotype: Its target is unknown.

These sequences were also reported in another study, on T cells expressing NK-cell markers. As reported in that work: In several experiments, sorting was restricted to alpha-beta TCR T cells by an anti-gamma-delta TCR antibody.

This chain uses TRBV18 with TRBJ2-1, with 9 bases that match TRBD1. The clonotype comes from a woman between 18 and 30 years old in good health. The sequencing input was PBMCs. In DNA form, the CDR3 reads TGTGCCAGCTCACCGACCGGGACAGGGCAGTACAATGAGCAGTTCTTC. It yields the protein CASSPTGTGQYNEQFF.